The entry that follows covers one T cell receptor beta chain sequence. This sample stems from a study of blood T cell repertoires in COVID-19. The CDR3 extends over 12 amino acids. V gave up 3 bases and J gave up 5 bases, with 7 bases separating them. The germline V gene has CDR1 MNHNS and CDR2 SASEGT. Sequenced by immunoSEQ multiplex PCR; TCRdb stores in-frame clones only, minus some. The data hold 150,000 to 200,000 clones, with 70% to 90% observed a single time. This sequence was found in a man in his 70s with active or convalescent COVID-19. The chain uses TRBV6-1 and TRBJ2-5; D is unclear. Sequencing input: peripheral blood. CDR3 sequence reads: CASSDLGETQYF. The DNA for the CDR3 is TGTGCCAGCAGTGACCTTGGCGAGACCCAGTACTTC.